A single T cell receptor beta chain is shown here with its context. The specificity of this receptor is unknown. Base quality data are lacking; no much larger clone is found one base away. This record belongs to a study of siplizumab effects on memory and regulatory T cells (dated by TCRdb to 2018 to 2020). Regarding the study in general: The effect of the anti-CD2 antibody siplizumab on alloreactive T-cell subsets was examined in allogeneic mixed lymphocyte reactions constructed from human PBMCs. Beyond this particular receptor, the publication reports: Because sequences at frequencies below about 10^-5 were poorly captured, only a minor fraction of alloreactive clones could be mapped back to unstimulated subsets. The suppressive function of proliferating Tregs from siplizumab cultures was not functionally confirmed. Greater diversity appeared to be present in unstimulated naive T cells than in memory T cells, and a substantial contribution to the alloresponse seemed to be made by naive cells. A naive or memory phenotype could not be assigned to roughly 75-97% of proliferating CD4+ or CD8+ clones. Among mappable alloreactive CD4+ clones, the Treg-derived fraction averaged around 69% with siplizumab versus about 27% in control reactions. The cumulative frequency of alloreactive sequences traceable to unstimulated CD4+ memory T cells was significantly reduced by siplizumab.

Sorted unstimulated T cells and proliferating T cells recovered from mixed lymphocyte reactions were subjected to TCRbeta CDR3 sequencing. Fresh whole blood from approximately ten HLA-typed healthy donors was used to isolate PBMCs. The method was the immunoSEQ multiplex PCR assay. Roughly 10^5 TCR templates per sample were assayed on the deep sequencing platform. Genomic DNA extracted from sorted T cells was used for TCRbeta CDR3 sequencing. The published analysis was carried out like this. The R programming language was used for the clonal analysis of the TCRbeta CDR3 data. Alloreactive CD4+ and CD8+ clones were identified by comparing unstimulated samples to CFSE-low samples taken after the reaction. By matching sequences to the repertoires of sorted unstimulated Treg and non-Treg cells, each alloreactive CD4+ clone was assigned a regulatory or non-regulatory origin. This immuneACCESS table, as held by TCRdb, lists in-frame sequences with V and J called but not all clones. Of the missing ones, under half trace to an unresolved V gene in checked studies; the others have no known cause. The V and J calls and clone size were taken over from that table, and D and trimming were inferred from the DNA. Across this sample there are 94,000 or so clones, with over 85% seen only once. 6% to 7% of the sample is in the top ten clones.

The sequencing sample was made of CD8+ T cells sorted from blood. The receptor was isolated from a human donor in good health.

CDR3 sequence: CASSLVQGVRTEAFF. In nucleotide form, the sequence is TGCGCCAGCAGCCTCGTGCAGGGGGTAAGGACTGAAGCTTTCTTT. The V and J genes are TRBV4-1 and TRBJ1-1; TRBD1 fits 7 bases in the junction. Relative to germline, V is missing 4 bases and J is missing 5 bases, with 10 bases of the junction outside any gene match. The CDR3 runs 15 residues from the cysteine to the phenylalanine. Only the CDR3 DNA stays, 45 bases, in frame from base 1. CDR1 and CDR2, per the germline V gene, are MGHRA and YSYEKL.